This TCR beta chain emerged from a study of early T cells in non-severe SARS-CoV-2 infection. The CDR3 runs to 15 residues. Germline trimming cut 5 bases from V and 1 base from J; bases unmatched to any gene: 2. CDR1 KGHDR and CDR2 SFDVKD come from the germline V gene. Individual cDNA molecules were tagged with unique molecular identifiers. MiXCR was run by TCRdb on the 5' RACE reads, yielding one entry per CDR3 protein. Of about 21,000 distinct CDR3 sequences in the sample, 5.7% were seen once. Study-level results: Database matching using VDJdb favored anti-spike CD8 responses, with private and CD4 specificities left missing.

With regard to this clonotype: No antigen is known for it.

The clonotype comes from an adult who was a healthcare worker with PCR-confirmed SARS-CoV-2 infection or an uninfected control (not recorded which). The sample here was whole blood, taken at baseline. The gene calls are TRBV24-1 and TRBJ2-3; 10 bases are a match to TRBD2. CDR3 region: CATSASGGGTDTQYF. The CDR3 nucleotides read TGTGCCACCAGTGCTAGCGGGGGAGGCACAGATACGCAGTATTTT.